This entry features one T cell receptor (beta chain) sequence. With the 5' RACE reads reprocessed, TCRdb shows one record per CDR3 protein and no DNA. The sample table includes roughly 390,000 distinct CDR3 sequences. The data are from a study of T cells expressing NK-cell markers. Study details: Sorted T-cell subsets CD3+CD56+NKG2C+, CD3+CD56+NKG2C- and CD3+CD56-NKG2C+ were TCR beta-sequenced.

CDR3 length: 12 amino acids. V usage is TRBV12-3 or TRBV12-4 and J usage is TRBJ2-7. The sequence came from a woman aged 45-65 years in good health. Input material: blood T cells: a sorted CD56 or NKG2C T cell subset, CD4+ or CD8+ T cells, or bulk PBMC T cells (not recorded which). The CDR3 loop reads CASSQSPYEQYF.